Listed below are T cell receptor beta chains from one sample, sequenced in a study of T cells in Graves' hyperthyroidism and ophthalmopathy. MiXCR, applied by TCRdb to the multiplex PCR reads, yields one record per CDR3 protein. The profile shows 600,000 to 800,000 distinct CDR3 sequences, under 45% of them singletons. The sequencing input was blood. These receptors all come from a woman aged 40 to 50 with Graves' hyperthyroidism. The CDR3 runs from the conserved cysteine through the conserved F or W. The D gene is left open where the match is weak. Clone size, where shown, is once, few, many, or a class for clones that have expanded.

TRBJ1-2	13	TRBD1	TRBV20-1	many	CSARGQGGYGYTF	TGCAGTGCCCGCGGACAGGGGGGCTATGGCTACACCTTC
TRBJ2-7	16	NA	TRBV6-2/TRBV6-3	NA	CASSYRLRRVIYEQYF	TGTGCCAGCAGTTATCGCCTTAGGCGGGTTATCTACGAGCAGTACTTC
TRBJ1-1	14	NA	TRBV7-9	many	CASSLAGESLETFF	TGTGCCAGCAGCTTAGCGGGTGAGTCGCTGGAGACTTTCTTT
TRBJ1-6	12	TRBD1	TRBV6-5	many	CASKGGGIPLHF	TGTGCCAGCAAGGGAGGGGGCATACCCCTCCACTTT
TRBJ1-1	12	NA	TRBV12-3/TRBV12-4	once	CASTHPGAGALF	TGTGCCAGCACCCATCCAGGGGCAGGCGCTCTCTTT
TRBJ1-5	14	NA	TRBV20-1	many	CSARETGPNQPQHF	TGCAGTGCTAGGGAAACAGGGCCTAATCAGCCCCAGCATTTT
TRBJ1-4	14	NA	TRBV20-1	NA	CSARDSLTNEKLFF	TGCAGTGCTAGAGACAGCCTAACTAATGAAAAACTGTTTTTT
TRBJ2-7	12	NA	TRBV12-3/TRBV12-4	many	CASSFLTYEQYF	TGTGCCAGCAGTTTTCTGACCTACGAGCAGTACTTC
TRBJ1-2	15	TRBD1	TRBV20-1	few	CSARDQGQGAGGYTF	TGCAGTGCTAGAGATCAAGGACAGGGGGCAGGTGGCTACACCTTC
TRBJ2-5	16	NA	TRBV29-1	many	CSVEIFQGPSRETQYF	TGCAGCGTTGAGATCTTCCAGGGACCCTCAAGAGAGACCCAGTACTTC
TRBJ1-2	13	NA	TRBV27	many	CASGVAGNYGYTF	TGTGCCAGCGGTGTGGCGGGTAACTATGGCTACACCTTC
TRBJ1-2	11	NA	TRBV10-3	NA	CAIRGTADNTF	TGTGCCATCAGGGGGACGGCAGACAACACCTTC
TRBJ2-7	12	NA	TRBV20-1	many	CSAVGPPYEQYF	TGCAGTGCTGTGGGACCTCCCTACGAGCAGTACTTC
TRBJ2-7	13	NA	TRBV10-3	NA	CAISELGTHEQYF	TGTGCCATCAGTGAGTTAGGGACCCACGAGCAGTACTTC
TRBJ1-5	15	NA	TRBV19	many	CASSIDPQENQPQHF	TGTGCCAGTAGTATAGATCCACAGGAGAATCAGCCCCAGCATTTT
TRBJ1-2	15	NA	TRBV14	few	CASSQVEGGYYGYTF	TGTGCCAGCAGCCAGGTCGAAGGGGGTTACTATGGCTACACCTTC
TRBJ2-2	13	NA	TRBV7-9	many	CASSSGGPGELFF	TGTGCCAGCAGCTCTGGGGGACCCGGGGAGCTGTTTTTT
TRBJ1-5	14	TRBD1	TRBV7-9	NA	CASSQAGQGAPQHF	TGTGCCAGCAGCCAAGCGGGACAGGGAGCGCCCCAGCATTTT
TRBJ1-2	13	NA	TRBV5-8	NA	CASSLNGGSGNTF	TGTGCCAGCAGCTTGAACGGGGGCTCTGGAAACACCTTC
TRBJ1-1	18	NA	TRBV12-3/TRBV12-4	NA	CASRRRGGEPNSNAEAFF	TGTGCCAGCAGGCGGCGGGGAGGGGAACCGAACTCAAACGCTGAAGCTTTCTTT
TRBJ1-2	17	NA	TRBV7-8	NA	CASYQRENRLGSDGYTF	TGTGCCAGCTATCAGCGGGAGAATAGGCTGGGCTCGGATGGCTACACCTTC
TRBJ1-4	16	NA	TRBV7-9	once	CVSSPGQTFLLEKLFF	TGTGTCAGCAGCCCAGGCCAGACCTTCCTGCTTGAAAAACTGTTTTTT
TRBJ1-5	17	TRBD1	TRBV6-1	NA	CASRADRGNLGNQPQHF	TGTGCCAGCAGGGCTGACAGGGGAAATCTGGGCAATCAGCCCCAGCATTTT
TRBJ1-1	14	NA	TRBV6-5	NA	CASRSGLSNTEAFF	TGTGCCAGCAGGAGCGGTCTCTCGAACACTGAAGCTTTCTTT
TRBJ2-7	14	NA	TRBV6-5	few	CASTEGGRPYEQYF	TGTGCCAGCACCGAGGGGGGTCGTCCCTACGAGCAGTACTTC
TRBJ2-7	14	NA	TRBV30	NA	CACEAGFSSYEQYF	TGTGCCTGCGAGGCAGGCTTTTCCTCCTACGAGCAGTACTTC
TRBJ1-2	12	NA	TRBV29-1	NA	CSVGGAWGVNTF	TGCAGCGTTGGGGGGGCTTGGGGAGTTAACACCTTC
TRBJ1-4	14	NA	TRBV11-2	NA	CASSSTVWNEKLFF	TGTGCCAGCAGCTCGACAGTCTGGAATGAAAAACTGTTTTTT
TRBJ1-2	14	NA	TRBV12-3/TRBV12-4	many	CASSPGTVYYGYTF	TGTGCCAGCAGTCCCGGGACGGTGTACTATGGCTACACCTTC
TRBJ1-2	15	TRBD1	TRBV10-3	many	CASRTPDRGNYGYTF	TGTGCCTCCAGAACACCCGACAGGGGGAACTATGGCTACACCTTC
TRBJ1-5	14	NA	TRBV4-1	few	CASSLSLVNQPQHF	TGCGCCAGCAGCCTCTCCTTGGTTAATCAGCCCCAGCATTTT
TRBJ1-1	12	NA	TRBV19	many	CASMLGSTEAFF	TGTGCCAGTATGTTGGGATCCACTGAAGCTTTCTTT
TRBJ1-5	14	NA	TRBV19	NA	CASGPDGSNRPQHF	TGTGCCAGTGGTCCTGACGGTAGCAATCGGCCCCAGCATTTT
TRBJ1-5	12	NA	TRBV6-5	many	CASSPTPQPQHF	TGTGCCAGCAGCCCCACCCCTCAGCCCCAGCATTTT
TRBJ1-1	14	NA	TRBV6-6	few	CASSPRPLNTEAFF	TGTGCCAGCAGTCCTAGACCCTTGAACACTGAAGCTTTCTTT
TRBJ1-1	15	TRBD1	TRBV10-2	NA	CASSEVQGADTEAFF	TGCGCCAGCAGTGAGGTTCAGGGGGCTGACACTGAAGCTTTCTTT
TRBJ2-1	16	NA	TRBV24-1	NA	CATSGDTASSYNEQFF	TGTGCCACCAGTGGGGATACAGCGAGCTCCTACAATGAGCAGTTCTTC
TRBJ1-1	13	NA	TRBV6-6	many	CASSLHVSTEAFF	TGTGCCAGCAGTCTACATGTGAGCACTGAAGCTTTCTTT
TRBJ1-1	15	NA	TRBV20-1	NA	CSAPTLQGGYAEAFF	TGCAGTGCTCCGACCCTTCAGGGTGGGTACGCTGAAGCTTTCTTT
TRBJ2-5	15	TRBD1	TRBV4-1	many	CASSQDQGAWETQYF	TGCGCCAGCAGCCAAGACCAGGGGGCATGGGAGACCCAGTACTTC
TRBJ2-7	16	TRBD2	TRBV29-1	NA	CSVAGTSGLLAYEQYF	TGCAGCGTGGCCGGGACTAGCGGGCTCTTGGCCTACGAGCAGTACTTC
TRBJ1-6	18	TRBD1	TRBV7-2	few	CASSLVLPGQGKNSPLHF	TGTGCCAGCAGCTTGGTCCTTCCGGGACAGGGGAAAAATTCACCCCTCCACTTT